This record covers a single TCR beta chain. Its antigen is unknown. The source of the sample is a study of T-cell reconstitution after alpha-beta-depleted transplantation in children. Study findings and constraints: About two months after transplant, alpha-beta T cells reportedly came from several hundred expanded graft clones.

Library preparation (for TCRbeta) was performed with unique molecular identifiers. TCRdb processed the PCR reads anew with MiXCR; each CDR3 protein has one entry. The repertoire includes about 540,000 distinct CDR3 sequences, 20% to 30% of them detected once, and about a third sits in the top ten. J was trimmed by 5 bases and V by 5 bases; bases with no gene match: 11. CDR1 and CDR2 from the germline V gene are PRHDT and FYEKMQ (reference sequence). This CDR3 is 16 amino acids long. The TCR was taken from a boy younger than two with Wiskott-Aldrich syndrome, due to receive a stem cell transplant. Sample: PBMCs, taken before TCRalphabeta/CD19-depleted stem cell transplant. The V gene is TRBV13, the J gene TRBJ2-3, with 9 bases lining up with TRBD2. This CDR3 is CASSRADSGSGDTQYF. In nucleotides, the CDR3 is TGTGCCAGCAGCCGAGCTGATAGCGGGAGTGGAGATACGCAGTATTTT. Using reference TRBV13 and TRBJ2-3 for the parts outside the CDR3, the full variable domain is AAGVIQSPRHLIKEKRETATLKCYPIPRHDTVYWYQQGPGQDPQFLISFYEKMQSDKGSIPDRFSAQQFSDYHSELNMSSLELGDSALYFCASSRADSGSGDTQYFGPGTRLTVL.